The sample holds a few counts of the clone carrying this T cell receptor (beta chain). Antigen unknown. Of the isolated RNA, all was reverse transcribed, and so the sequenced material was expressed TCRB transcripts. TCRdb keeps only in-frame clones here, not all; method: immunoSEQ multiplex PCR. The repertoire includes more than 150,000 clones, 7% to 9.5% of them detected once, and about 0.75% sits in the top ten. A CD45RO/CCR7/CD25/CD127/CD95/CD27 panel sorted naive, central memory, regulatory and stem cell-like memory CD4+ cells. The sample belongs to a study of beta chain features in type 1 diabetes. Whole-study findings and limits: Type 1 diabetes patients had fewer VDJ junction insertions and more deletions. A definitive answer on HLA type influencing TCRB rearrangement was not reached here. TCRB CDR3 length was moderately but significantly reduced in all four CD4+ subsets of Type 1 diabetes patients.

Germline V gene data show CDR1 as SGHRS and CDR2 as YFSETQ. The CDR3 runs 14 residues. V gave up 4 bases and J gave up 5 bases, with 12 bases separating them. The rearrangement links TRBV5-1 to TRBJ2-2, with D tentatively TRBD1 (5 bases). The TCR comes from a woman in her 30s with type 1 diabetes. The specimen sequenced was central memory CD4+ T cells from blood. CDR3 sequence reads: CASSPRVQTGELFF. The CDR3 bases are TGCGCCAGCAGCCCCAGGGTTCAAACCGGGGAGCTGTTTTTT.